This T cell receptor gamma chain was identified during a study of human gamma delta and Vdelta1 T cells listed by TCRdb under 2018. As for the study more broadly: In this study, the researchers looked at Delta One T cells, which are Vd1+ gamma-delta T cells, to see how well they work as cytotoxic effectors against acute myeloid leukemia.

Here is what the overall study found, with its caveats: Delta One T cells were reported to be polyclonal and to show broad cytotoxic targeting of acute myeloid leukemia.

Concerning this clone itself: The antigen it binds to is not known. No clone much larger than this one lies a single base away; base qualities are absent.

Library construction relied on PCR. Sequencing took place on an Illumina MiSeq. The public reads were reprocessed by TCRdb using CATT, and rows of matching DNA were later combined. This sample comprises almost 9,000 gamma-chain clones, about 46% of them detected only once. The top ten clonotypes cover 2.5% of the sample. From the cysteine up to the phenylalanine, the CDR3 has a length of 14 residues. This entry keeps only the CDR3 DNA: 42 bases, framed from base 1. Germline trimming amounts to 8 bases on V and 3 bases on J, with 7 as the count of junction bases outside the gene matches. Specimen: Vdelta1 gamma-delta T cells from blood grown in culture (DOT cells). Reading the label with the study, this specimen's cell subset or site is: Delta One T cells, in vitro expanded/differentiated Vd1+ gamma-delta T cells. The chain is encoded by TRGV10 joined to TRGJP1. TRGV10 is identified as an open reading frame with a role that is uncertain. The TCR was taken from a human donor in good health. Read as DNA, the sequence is TGTGCTGCGTGGGATTGGTCCACTGGTTGGTTCAAGATATTT. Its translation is CAAWDWSTGWFKIF.